This T cell receptor (beta chain) was observed in a study of early stage breast cancer tumors. Findings and caveats of the study: Tumors had roughly 2.4-fold higher T cell density and higher clonality than adjacent normal breast tissue. Enriched TCRB sequences shared across patients were mostly commonly generated sequences. Blood repertoires resembled normal breast more than tumor.

Points on this clone: Its matching antigen is unknown.

The method was immunoSEQ multiplex PCR; TCRdb's version includes in-frame clones alone and lacks a portion of them. The table includes about 36,000 clones, 74% detected once. Material: blood. The sequence came from a person aged 55 to 75 with breast cancer.

CDR3 region: CASSLIPSNQPQHF. In DNA form, the CDR3 reads TGTGCCAGCAGTTTGATCCCGAGCAATCAGCCCCAGCATTTT. This rearrangement joins TRBV6-6 to TRBJ1-5; D not certain. This CDR3 has 14 amino acids. CDR1 and CDR2 from the germline V gene are MNHNY and SVGAGI (reference sequence). Trimming removed 4 bases from V and 1 base from J, with 8 bases in between.